A single sample is the source of the 5 T cell receptor beta chains below, sequenced in a study of cytomegalovirus exposure and HLA in healthy donors. The PCR made use of 60 Vbeta and 13 Jbeta primers. Generated by immunoSEQ multiplex PCR, the TCRdb table keeps only in-frame clones and is missing some. This sample has 130,000 to 150,000 clones, with about four fifths found just once. The sequencing input was PBMCs. All receptors come from a young man in good health and CMV-seropositive.

Here the CDR3 reads CASSPLAASYNEQFF. The DNA for the CDR3 is TGCGCCAGCAGCCCTCTAGCGGCCTCCTACAATGAGCAGTTCTTC. The V and J genes are TRBV5-1 and TRBJ2-1; 7 nucleotides line up with TRBD2. Germline values: CDR1 SGHRS, CDR2 YFSETQ. This CDR3 region has 15 residues. The ends lost 4 bases at V and 0 bases at J; junction bases unmatched: 4.

Details on this clone: Being one base from a much bigger clone, this may be a read error. This chain joins TRBV18 and TRBJ2-7, with D perhaps matching TRBD1 (6 bases). Trimming cost V 8 bases and J 2 bases, with 10 bases left between them. This CDR3 comprises 12 residues. From germline, CDR1 is KGHSH and CDR2 LQKENI. CDR3 residues: CASRGQTYEQYF. The CDR3 DNA reads as TGTGCCAGCAGAGGACAGACCTACGAGCAGTACTTC.

The chain recombines TRBV4-2 with TRBJ1-1, with D perhaps matching TRBD1 (5 bases). Germline V gene lookup returns CDR1 LGHNA and CDR2 YNFKEQ. There are 17 residues in the CDR3. V lost 0 bases to trimming and J lost 4 bases, with 18 bases between them. CDR3 nucleotide sequence: TGTGCCAGCAGCCAAGATCGGAGGGGCAGGGCGGCCACTGAAGCTTTCTTT. Protein: CASSQDRRGRAATEAFF.

The chain couples TRBV2 to TRBJ1-2, with 9 bases fitting TRBD1. Germline-derived CDR1 and CDR2 are SNHLY and FYNNEI. The CDR3 runs to 15 residues. V was pared by 0 bases and J by 3 bases, with 2 bases of the junction left unmatched. DNA of the CDR3: TGTGCCAGCAGTGAAGCGGGACAGGGTGACTATGGCTACACCTTC. Residues: CASSEAGQGDYGYTF.

The chain has TRBV6-1 and TRBJ1-4; TRBD1 might be the D (5 bases). Germline CDR1 is MNHNS and CDR2 is SASEGT. The CDR3 length is 13 residues. V dropped 7 bases and J dropped 8 bases, with 14 bases sitting between them. CDR3 residues: CASNGGLREKLFF. Here the CDR3 DNA reads TGTGCCAGCAATGGGGGGTTGAGGGAAAAACTGTTTTTT.